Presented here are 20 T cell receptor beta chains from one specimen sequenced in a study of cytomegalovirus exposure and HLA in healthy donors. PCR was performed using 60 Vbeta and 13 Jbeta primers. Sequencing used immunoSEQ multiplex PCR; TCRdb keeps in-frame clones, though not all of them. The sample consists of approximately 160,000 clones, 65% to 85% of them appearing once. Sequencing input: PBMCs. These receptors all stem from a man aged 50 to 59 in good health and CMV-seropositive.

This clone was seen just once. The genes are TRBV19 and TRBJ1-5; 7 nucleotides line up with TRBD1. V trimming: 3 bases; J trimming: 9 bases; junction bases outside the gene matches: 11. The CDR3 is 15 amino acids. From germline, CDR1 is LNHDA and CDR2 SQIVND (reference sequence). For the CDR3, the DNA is TGTGCCAGTAGTATCCCATCTACAGGGGTTCCGCCCCAGCATTTT. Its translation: CASSIPSTGVPPQHF.

This CDR3 reads CASRTSGLETQYF. The CDR3 DNA reads TGTGCCTCAAGGACTAGCGGTTTAGAGACCCAGTACTTC. The V and J genes are TRBV6-6 and TRBJ2-5; 10 bases fit TRBD2. In germline, CDR1 is MNHNY, CDR2 SVGAGI (reference sequence). The CDR3 has 13 amino acids. The trim removed 11 bases at V and 4 bases at J, leaving 7 bases unmatched.

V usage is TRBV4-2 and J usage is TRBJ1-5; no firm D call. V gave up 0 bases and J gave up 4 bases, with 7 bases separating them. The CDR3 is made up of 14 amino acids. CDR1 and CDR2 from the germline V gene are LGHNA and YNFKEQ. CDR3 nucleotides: TGTGCCAGCAGCCAAGAGAGAGGGAATCAGCCCCAGCATTTT. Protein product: CASSQERGNQPQHF.

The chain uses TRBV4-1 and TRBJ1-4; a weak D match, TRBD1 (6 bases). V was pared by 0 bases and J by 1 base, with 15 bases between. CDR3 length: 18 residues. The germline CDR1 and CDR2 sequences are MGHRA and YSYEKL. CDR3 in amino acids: CASSQERGAGVTNEKLFF. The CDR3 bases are TGCGCCAGCAGCCAAGAAAGGGGAGCAGGGGTAACTAATGAAAAACTGTTTTTT.

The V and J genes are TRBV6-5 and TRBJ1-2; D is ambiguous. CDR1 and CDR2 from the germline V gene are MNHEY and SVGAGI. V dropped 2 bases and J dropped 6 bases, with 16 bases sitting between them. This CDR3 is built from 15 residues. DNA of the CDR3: TGTGCCAGCAGTTACCGGCAAGACGGGTGGGATGGCTACACCTTC. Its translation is CASSYRQDGWDGYTF.

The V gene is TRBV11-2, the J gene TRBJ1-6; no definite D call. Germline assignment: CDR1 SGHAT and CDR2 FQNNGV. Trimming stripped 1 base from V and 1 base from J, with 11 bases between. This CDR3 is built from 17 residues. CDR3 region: CASSLAGVRSYNSPLHF. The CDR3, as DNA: TGTGCCAGCAGCTTAGCAGGTGTAAGGTCCTATAATTCACCCCTCCACTTT.

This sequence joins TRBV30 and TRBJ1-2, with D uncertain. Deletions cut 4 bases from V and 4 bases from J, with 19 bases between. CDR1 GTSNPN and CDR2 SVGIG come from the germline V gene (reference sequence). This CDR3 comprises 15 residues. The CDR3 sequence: CAWTAGSRAPYGYTF. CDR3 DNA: TGTGCCTGGACCGCGGGGAGTAGGGCTCCCTATGGCTACACCTTC.

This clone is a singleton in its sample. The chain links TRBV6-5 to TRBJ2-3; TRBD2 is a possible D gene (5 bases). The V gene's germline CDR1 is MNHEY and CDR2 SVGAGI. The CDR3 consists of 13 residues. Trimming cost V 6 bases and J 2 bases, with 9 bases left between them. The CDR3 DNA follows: TGTGCCAGCAGAGGACTCGTCACAGATACGCAGTATTTT. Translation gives CASRGLVTDTQYF.

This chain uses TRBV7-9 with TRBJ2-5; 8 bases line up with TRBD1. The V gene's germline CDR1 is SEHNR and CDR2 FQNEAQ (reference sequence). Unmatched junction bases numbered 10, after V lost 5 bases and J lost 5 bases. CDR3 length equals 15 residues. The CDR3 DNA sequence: TGTGCCAGCAGCCCCGTGGGCAGGGGGCAGGAGACCCAGTACTTC. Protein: CASSPVGRGQETQYF.

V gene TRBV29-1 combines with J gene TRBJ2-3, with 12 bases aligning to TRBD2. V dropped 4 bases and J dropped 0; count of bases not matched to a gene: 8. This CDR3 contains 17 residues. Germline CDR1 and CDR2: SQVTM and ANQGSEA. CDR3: CSVANFGTSGSTDTQYF. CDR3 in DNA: TGCAGCGTTGCCAACTTTGGGACTAGCGGGAGCACAGATACGCAGTATTTT.

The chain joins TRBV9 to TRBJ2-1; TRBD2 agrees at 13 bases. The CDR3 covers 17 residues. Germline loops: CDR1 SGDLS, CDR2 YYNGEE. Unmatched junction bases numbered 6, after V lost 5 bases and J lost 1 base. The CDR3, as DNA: TGTGCCAGCAGTGACGGACTAGCGGGAGAATCCTACAATGAGCAGTTCTTC. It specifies CASSDGLAGESYNEQFF.

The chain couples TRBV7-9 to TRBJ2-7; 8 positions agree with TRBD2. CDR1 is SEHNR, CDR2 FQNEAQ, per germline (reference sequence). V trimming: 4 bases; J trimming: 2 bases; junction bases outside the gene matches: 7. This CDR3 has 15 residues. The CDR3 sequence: CASSSRLALPYEQYF. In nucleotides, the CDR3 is TGTGCCAGCAGCTCCAGACTAGCGTTGCCCTACGAGCAGTACTTC.

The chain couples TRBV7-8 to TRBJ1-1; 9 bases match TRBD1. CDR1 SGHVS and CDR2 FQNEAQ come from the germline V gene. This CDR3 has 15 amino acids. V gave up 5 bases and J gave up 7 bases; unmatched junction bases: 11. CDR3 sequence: CASSASSGTGLEAFF. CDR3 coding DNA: TGTGCCAGCAGCGCCAGCTCCGGGACAGGGCTTGAAGCTTTCTTT.

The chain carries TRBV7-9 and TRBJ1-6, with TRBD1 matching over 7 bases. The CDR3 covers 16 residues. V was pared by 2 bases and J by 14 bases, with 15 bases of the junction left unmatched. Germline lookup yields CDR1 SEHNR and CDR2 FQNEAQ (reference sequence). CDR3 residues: CASSLIGTGTEETLHF. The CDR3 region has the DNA TGTGCCAGCAGCTTAATTGGGACCGGGACAGAAGAAACCCTCCACTTT.

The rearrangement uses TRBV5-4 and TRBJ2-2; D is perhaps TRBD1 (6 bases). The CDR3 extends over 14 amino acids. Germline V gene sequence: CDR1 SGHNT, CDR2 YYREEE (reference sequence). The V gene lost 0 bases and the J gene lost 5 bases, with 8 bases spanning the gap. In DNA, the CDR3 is TGTGCCAGCAGCTTGGACAGGGTGACCGGGGAGCTGTTTTTT. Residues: CASSLDRVTGELFF.

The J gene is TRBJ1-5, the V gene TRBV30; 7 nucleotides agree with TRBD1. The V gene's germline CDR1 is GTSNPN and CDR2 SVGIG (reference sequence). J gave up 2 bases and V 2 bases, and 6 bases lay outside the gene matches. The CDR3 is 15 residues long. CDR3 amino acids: CAWSYQGVGNQPQHF. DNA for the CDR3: TGTGCCTGGAGTTATCAGGGGGTGGGCAATCAGCCCCAGCATTTT. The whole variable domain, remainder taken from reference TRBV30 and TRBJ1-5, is SQTIHQWPATLVQPVGSPLSLECTVEGTSNPNLYWYRQAAGRGLQLLFYSVGIGQISSEVPQNLSASRPQDRQFILSSKKLLLSDSGFYLCAWSYQGVGNQPQHFGDGTRLSIL.

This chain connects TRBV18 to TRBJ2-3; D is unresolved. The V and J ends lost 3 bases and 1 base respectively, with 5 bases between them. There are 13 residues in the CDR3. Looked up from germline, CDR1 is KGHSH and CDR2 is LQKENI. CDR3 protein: CASSPTGTDTQYF. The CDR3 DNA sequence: TGTGCCAGCTCACCTACGGGCACAGATACGCAGTATTTT.

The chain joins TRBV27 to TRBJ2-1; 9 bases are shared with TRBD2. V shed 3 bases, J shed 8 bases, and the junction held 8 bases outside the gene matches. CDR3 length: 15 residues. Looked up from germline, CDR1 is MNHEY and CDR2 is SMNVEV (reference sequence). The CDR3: CASSFLGTSLHEQFF. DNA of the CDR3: TGTGCCAGCAGTTTCTTAGGGACTAGCCTCCATGAGCAGTTCTTC.

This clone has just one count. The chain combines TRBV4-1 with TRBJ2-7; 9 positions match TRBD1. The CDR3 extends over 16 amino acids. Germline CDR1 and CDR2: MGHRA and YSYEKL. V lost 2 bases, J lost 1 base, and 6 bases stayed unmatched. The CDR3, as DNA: TGCGCCAGCAGCCAACCCGGGACAGGGAGGTCCTACGAGCAGTACTTC. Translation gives CASSQPGTGRSYEQYF.

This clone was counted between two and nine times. CDR3 sequence: CASSKTGTGGDEQYF. As DNA, the CDR3 is TGTGCCAGCAGTAAGACCGGGACAGGGGGCGACGAGCAGTACTTC. The genes are TRBV25-1 and TRBJ2-7; 12 bases line up with TRBD1. The V gene end was trimmed by 5 bases and the J gene end by 5 bases; junction bases not matched to a gene: 7. This CDR3 has 15 residues. The germline V gene encodes CDR1 MGHDK and CDR2 SYGVNS.